This entry describes one T cell receptor (beta chain). Its antigen is not identified. These data come from a study of cytomegalovirus exposure and HLA in healthy donors. Study context: Among the 400 or so donors who were genotyped, about 84% fell in the genetic ancestry cluster that is associated with self-reported Caucasian donors.

Study results and caveats: V- and J-gene trimming of TCR beta was linked (in a later analysis) to a missense DCLRE1C variant. It was 160 or so TCR beta chains that were listed as cytomegalovirus-associated.

Germline values: CDR1 LNHDA, CDR2 SQIVND (reference sequence). The CDR3 has 13 residues. Trimming cost V 6 bases and J 5 bases, with 14 bases left between them. PCR amplification relied on 60 Vbeta primers (plus 13 Jbeta primers). The assay was immunoSEQ multiplex PCR, and TCRdb's table has in-frame clones only and misses some. The sample records some 180,000 clones, around 87% being singletons. The chain combines TRBV19 with TRBJ2-7, with D possibly matching TRBD1 (5 bases). The receptor's source is a boy aged 2 to 9 in good health and CMV-seronegative. The sample taken for sequencing was PBMCs. The CDR3 protein is CASRPQGLDEQYF. The CDR3, as DNA: TGTGCCAGTAGACCCCAGGGATTGGACGAGCAGTACTTC. Full variable domain (rest looked up from reference TRBV19 and TRBJ2-7): DGGITQSPKYLFRKEGQNVTLSCEQNLNHDAMYWYRQDPGQGLRLIYYSQIVNDFQKGDIAEGYSVSREKKESFPLTVTSAQKNPTAFYLCASRPQGLDEQYFGPGTRLTVT.